These 5 T cell receptor beta chains came from one sample sequenced in a study of T cells in Graves' hyperthyroidism and ophthalmopathy. It was RNA transcripts that yielded the amplified TCR beta CDR3 regions. During a first-round RT-PCR of the TCR CDR3, the HTBI primer set was used. Each CDR3 protein gets one entry after TCRdb re-called the multiplex PCR reads with MiXCR. Of about 380,000 distinct CDR3 sequences listed, under 20% are singletons. Sequencing used blood. These receptors were collected from a man younger than 35 with Graves' ophthalmopathy.

Ten or more counts support this clonotype. The chain joins TRBV5-8 to TRBJ1-4, with D perhaps matching TRBD1 (5 bases). The CDR3 loop spans 15 amino acids. The V end lost 2 bases, the J end lost 7 bases, and 15 bases lay between the germline ends. Germline V gene sequence: CDR1 SGHTS, CDR2 YDEGEE. The CDR3 sequence: CASSFGTQGSEKLFF. Here the CDR3 DNA reads TGTGCCAGCAGCTTTGGGACCCAAGGAAGTGAAAAACTGTTTTTT.

V is TRBV5-4 and J is TRBJ2-3, with TRBD2 matching over 7 bases. The germline CDR1 and CDR2 sequences are SGHNT and YYREEE (reference sequence). Germline trimming cut 0 bases from V and 4 bases from J; bases unmatched to any gene: 5. The CDR3 runs 15 residues. The chain's CDR3 is CASSLVRGEPDTQYF. CDR3 coding DNA: TGTGCCAGCAGCTTGGTCCGGGGGGAGCCAGATACGCAGTATTTT.

CDR3 region: CASSSPRDYPYNEQFF. The CDR3 bases are TGTGCCAGCAGTTCCCCCCGGGACTACCCCTACAATGAGCAGTTCTTC. The genes are TRBV12-3 or TRBV12-4 and TRBJ2-1; TRBD2 matches 7 bases. The CDR3 has 16 amino acids. The J segment lost 2 bases and the V segment lost 4 bases, leaving 8 bases of the junction unmatched.

This clonotype was recorded many times. V gene TRBV7-7 combines with J gene TRBJ2-2; D gene uncertain. The CDR3 has 15 amino acids. V gave up 6 bases and J gave up 1 base, with 12 bases separating them. Germline V gene lookup returns CDR1 SSHAT and CDR2 FNYEAQ (reference sequence). The CDR3 bases are TGTGCCAGCAGTCCTACTACTGGGAACACCGGGGAGCTGTTTTTT. Its translation: CASSPTTGNTGELFF.

Comment on this clonotype: A much bigger clone sits one base away, suggesting this may be a read error. The chain carries TRBV3-1 and TRBJ2-7; D unclear. CDR3 size: 15 residues. The V gene's germline CDR1 is LGHDT and CDR2 YNNKEL (reference sequence). CDR3 sequence reads: CTSESGGQSTYEQYF. In DNA, the CDR3 is TGTACCAGCGAGAGTGGTGGGCAGTCTACCTACGAGCAGTACTTC.